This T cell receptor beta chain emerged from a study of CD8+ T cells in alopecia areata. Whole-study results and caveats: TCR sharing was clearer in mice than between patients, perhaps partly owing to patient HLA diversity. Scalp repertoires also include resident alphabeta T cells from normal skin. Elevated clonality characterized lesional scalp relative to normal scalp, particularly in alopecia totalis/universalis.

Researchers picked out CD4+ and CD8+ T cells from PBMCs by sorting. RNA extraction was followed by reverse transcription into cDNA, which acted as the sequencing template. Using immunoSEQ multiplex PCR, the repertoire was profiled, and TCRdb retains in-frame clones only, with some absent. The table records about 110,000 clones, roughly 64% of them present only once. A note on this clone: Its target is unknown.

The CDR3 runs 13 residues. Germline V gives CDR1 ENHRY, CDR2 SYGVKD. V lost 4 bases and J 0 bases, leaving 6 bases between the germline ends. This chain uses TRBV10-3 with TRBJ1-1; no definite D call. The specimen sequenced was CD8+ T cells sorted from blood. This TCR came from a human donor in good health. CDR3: CAISAGLNTEAFF. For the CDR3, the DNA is TGTGCCATCAGTGCCGGGCTGAACACTGAAGCTTTCTTT.